The sequence of this T cell receptor (beta chain) was determined in a study of shared clonotypes between healthy human individuals. Study-wide results and limits: An expected dependence of interdonor clonotype sharing on sequencing depth was noted.

Sequencing was performed with immunoSEQ multiplex PCR; in TCRdb, only in-frame clones are kept and a portion is missing. The table lists about 2,500,000 clones, approximately 94% of them singletons. Germline lookup yields CDR1 LNHDA and CDR2 SQIVND (reference sequence). The CDR3 has 16 residues. V was pared by 4 bases and J by 4 bases, with 14 bases between. Notes on this clone: The antigen remains unidentified.

This sequence joins TRBV19 and TRBJ2-6; TRBD1 is a possible D gene (6 bases). This receptor was identified in a man aged 18 to 30 in good health. Input material: naive CD4+ T cells sorted from blood. Subset noted: CD45RA+ positively selected. CDR3 nucleotide sequence: TGTGCCAGTAGTACCCTACAGGGTTGGGGGGCCAACGTCCTGACTTTC. Protein: CASSTLQGWGANVLTF. The full variable domain, rest sourced from reference TRBV19 and TRBJ2-6, is DGGITQSPKYLFRKEGQNVTLSCEQNLNHDAMYWYRQDPGQGLRLIYYSQIVNDFQKGDIAEGYSVSREKKESFPLTVTSAQKNPTAFYLCASSTLQGWGANVLTFGAGSRLTVL.